The clone carrying this T cell receptor beta chain came up once. Its antigen is still unknown. The data belong to a study of CD8+ T cells in alopecia areata. Across the study: Each day, treated patients took oral tofacitinib twice, at 5 to 10 mg per dose. Study-wide results and limits: Scalp sample data also include resident alphabeta T cells from normal skin.

This CDR3 has 16 residues. V lost 2 bases and J lost 4; bases outside the gene matches: 13. Germline values: CDR1 GTSNPN, CDR2 SVGIG (reference sequence). RNA extraction and reverse transcription yielded cDNA as sequencing template. Profiled with immunoSEQ multiplex PCR; TCRdb holds only in-frame clones, not every one. The repertoire has 150,000 to 200,000 clones, 59% of them found once; the top ten carry about 15%. V is TRBV30 and J is TRBJ1-2; 7 bases are shared with TRBD1. The origin of this receptor is a human donor with alopecia areata. The source material was CD4+ T cells sorted from blood, sampled at week 0. The DNA for the CDR3 is TGTGCCTGGAGTTCCCGGGACAGAAGGCTTCCCTATGGCTACACCTTC. It translates to CAWSSRDRRLPYGYTF.